These 9 T cell receptor beta chains were sequenced from one sample in a study of cytomegalovirus exposure and HLA in healthy donors. PCR primers comprised 60 Vbeta and 13 Jbeta primers. Produced via immunoSEQ multiplex PCR; TCRdb's table is partial and in-frame only. The table has fewer than 200,000 clones, roughly 76% seen once. Input material: PBMCs. The receptors come from a man aged 60 to 69 in good health and CMV-seronegative.

The J gene is TRBJ2-1, the V gene TRBV10-2, with 10 bases lining up with TRBD2. Looked up from germline, CDR1 is WSHSY and CDR2 is SAAADI. V lost 8 bases, J lost 9 bases, and 13 bases stayed unmatched. CDR3 length: 15 amino acids. The CDR3 nucleotides read TGCGCCAGCGGAAGGACTAGCGGACCGGATGTTGAGCAGTTCTTC. This translates into CASGRTSGPDVEQFF.

V and J are TRBV11-3 and TRBJ1-1, with a possible D match to TRBD1 (5 bases). CDR1 and CDR2 (germline): SGHNT, YENEEA. V gave up 5 bases and J gave up 1 base, with 11 bases separating them. This CDR3 comprises 14 residues. The CDR3 bases are TGTGCCAGCAGCCAGGGAGGGAGGAACACTGAAGCTTTCTTT. This sequence encodes CASSQGGRNTEAFF.

The chain combines TRBV5-6 with TRBJ2-7; D is possibly TRBD1 (5 bases). The CDR3 contains 14 residues. Germline V lookup: CDR1 SGHDT, CDR2 YYEEEE. V was shortened by 6 bases and J by 2 bases, with 15 bases between the two germline ends. The CDR3 DNA follows: TGTGCCAGCACCCTGAGTCTAGGGGCCTACGAGCAGTACTTC. Its protein product is CASTLSLGAYEQYF.

This sequence joins TRBV6-6 and TRBJ1-3; tentatively, D is TRBD1 (5 bases). Per germline, CDR1 MNHNY and CDR2 SVGAGI (reference sequence). V was clipped by 5 bases and J by 2 bases, with 10 bases between them. The CDR3 length is 14 residues. The CDR3 DNA reads as TGTGCCAGCAGTCCCGGAGGGGCTGGAAACACCATATATTTT. Translating gives CASSPGGAGNTIYF.

CDR3 protein: CAWTAPGRTEAFF. The DNA of the CDR3 is TGTGCCTGGACCGCGCCGGGGAGGACTGAAGCTTTCTTT. V usage is TRBV30 and J usage is TRBJ1-1, with D uncertain. The CDR3 runs 13 residues. Germline V lookup: CDR1 GTSNPN, CDR2 SVGIG (reference sequence). V lost 4 bases, J lost 5 bases, and 14 bases lay in between.

The CDR3: CASSPGGAGVGYNEQFF. CDR3 nucleotide sequence: TGTGCCAGCAGTCCCGGTGGGGCGGGAGTGGGTTACAATGAGCAGTTCTTC. This chain uses TRBV27 with TRBJ2-1; 7 bases agree with TRBD2. There are 17 residues in the CDR3. Per germline, CDR1 MNHEY and CDR2 SMNVEV (reference sequence). The V segment lost 5 bases and the J segment 4 bases; nucleotides outside the gene matches: 14.

The chain combines TRBV6-5 with TRBJ1-1; D unresolved. Germline V gene sequence: CDR1 MNHEY, CDR2 SVGAGI. The CDR3 runs to 13 residues. Deletions cut 6 bases from V and 6 bases from J, with 14 bases between. The CDR3 nucleotides are TGTGCCAGCAGCCTTCGTCAGGCTGCTGAAGCTTTCTTT. Residues: CASSLRQAAEAFF.

V is TRBV28 and J is TRBJ2-3; 7 nucleotides match TRBD1. The CDR3 contains 14 residues. V gave up 7 bases and J gave up 2 bases; unmatched junction bases: 6. Germline loops: CDR1 MDHEN, CDR2 SYDVKM. CDR3 region: CASTLTGPTDTQYF. In DNA form, the CDR3 reads TGTGCCAGCACCCTGACAGGGCCCACAGATACGCAGTATTTT. The full variable domain, rest sourced from reference TRBV28 and TRBJ2-3, is DVKVTQSSRYLVKRTGEKVFLECVQDMDHENMFWYRQDPGLGLRLIYFSYDVKMKEKGDIPEGYSVSREKKERFSLILESASTNQTSMYLCASTLTGPTDTQYFGPGTRLTVL.

The J gene is TRBJ2-5, the V gene TRBV5-6; 7 bases map to TRBD1. J lost 5 bases, V lost 7 bases, and 17 bases had no gene match. The CDR3 has 16 amino acids. The germline V gene encodes CDR1 SGHDT and CDR2 YYEEEE. CDR3 region: CASQSGGDFGQETQYF. CDR3 bases: TGTGCCAGCCAGTCAGGGGGAGACTTCGGTCAGGAGACCCAGTACTTC.